This T cell receptor beta chain originates from a study of radiation and T cells in renal cell carcinoma. The study's findings and limits: Without pretreatment biopsies, baseline tumor clonotype presence was undetermined.

Time point here: blood 4 weeks post-SBRT, at nephrectomy. As to treatment: 15 Gy SBRT to primary tumor, nephrectomy 4 weeks later. Nephrectomy followed 15 Gy stereotactic body radiation by 4 weeks. The tumor was a clear cell renal cell carcinoma. Comments on this clone: What it binds is unknown.

Clones were sequenced by immunoSEQ multiplex PCR, and TCRdb holds only the in-frame ones, with some missing. The sample shows more than 120,000 clones, 80% to 90% of them seen only once. Deletions cut 8 bases from V and 2 bases from J, with 13 bases between. CDR3 length equals 14 residues. The germline V gene encodes CDR1 MNHEY and CDR2 SVGAGI. The TCR originated in a woman in her forties or fifties with renal cell carcinoma. Sequencing was performed on blood, taken from a patient whose treatment included radiotherapy and nephrectomy. V usage is TRBV6-5 and J usage is TRBJ1-3; a possible D gene is TRBD1 (6 bases). CDR3 bases: TGTGCCAGCGGCAGAGGGGGGGCTGGAAACACCATATATTTT. This encodes CASGRGGAGNTIYF.